The 19 T cell receptor beta chains in this list originate from one sample, sequenced in a study of identical twins. From the 5' RACE reads, TCRdb called clonotypes with MiXCR, one entry per CDR3 protein. The sample carries around 1.7 million distinct CDR3 sequences, 25% to 35% recorded once. The sample comprised cord blood. The origin of the receptors is a newborn girl in good health.

The chain employs TRBV20-1 and TRBJ2-5, with D uncertain. The germline CDR1 and CDR2 sequences are DFQATT and SNEGSKA (reference sequence). Trimming took off 0 bases at V and 13 bases at J, with 12 bases between the two ends. The CDR3 is 11 residues long. CDR3: CSARDSTGGYF. For the CDR3, the DNA is TGCAGTGCTAGAGATAGTACCGGCGGGTACTTC.

V is TRBV25-1 and J is TRBJ2-5, with D possibly being TRBD2 (6 bases). Trimming pared 5 bases from V and 11 bases from J, leaving 24 bases between. Germline V gene lookup returns CDR1 MGHDK and CDR2 SYGVNS. The CDR3 is made up of 15 amino acids. Here the CDR3 reads CASSFSFLAEYEQYF. CDR3 coding DNA: TGTGCCAGCAGTTTTTCTTTTTTAGCGGAGTATGAGCAGTACTTC.

This clonotype has just a few counts. The J gene is TRBJ2-2, the V gene TRBV12-3 or TRBV12-4; no clear D gene. V was trimmed by 5 bases and J by 5 bases, leaving 6 bases between them. This CDR3 is 12 amino acids long. The DNA for the CDR3 is TGTGCCAGCAGTACTTGGACCGGGGAGCTGTTTTTT. Amino acids: CASSTWTGELFF.

Note on this clonotype: One junction end does not reproduce the germline sequence, and a read error may be involved. J is TRBJ2-1 and V is TRBV12-3 or TRBV12-4, with 7 bases that match TRBD2. The CDR3 contains 16 residues. The CDR3 reads CVSSPRAGYSYNEQFF. The CDR3 DNA reads TGTGTCAGCAGTCCAAGAGCGGGATACTCCTACAATGAGCAGTTCTTC.

This clonotype was observed a few times. The rearrangement joins TRBV20-1 to TRBJ2-1; 14 bases map to TRBD2. Per the germline V gene, CDR1 is DFQATT and CDR2 is SNEGSKA (reference sequence). V shed 6 bases and J 5 bases; nucleotides not matched to a gene: 6. This CDR3 has 15 amino acids. DNA for the CDR3: TGCAGTGCAACCAGGACTAGCGGGGGGAACAATGAGCAGTTCTTC. Its protein is CSATRTSGGNNEQFF.

This clonotype was detected a few times. The chain links TRBV2 to TRBJ2-3; 13 nucleotides line up with TRBD2. The trim removed 7 bases at V and 4 bases at J, leaving 2 bases unmatched. Germline CDR1 is SNHLY and CDR2 is FYNNEI. The CDR3 totals 14 residues. CDR3 protein: CASKTSGGSDTQYF. As DNA, the CDR3 is TGTGCCAGCAAGACTAGCGGGGGGTCAGATACGCAGTATTTT.

At least ten counts were recorded for this clonotype. The chain is built from TRBV20-1 and TRBJ1-2; no definite D call. V was clipped by 0 bases and J by 3 bases, with 8 bases between them. Germline CDR1 DFQATT, CDR2 SNEGSKA (reference sequence). The CDR3 length is 13 residues. CDR3 DNA sequence: TGCAGTGCTAGAGACCTTCGGGACTATGGCTACACCTTC. The encoded protein is CSARDLRDYGYTF.

There are a few counts of this clonotype. The genes are TRBV6-5 and TRBJ2-1, with D possibly called TRBD1 or TRBD2 (5 bases each). The CDR3 covers 15 residues. Trimming stripped 4 bases from V and 8 bases from J, with 18 bases between. Germline values: CDR1 MNHEY, CDR2 SVGAGI. CDR3 DNA: TGTGCCAGCAGTTCACGGGGCGAAGTTTACGATGAGCAGTTCTTC. Its translation: CASSSRGEVYDEQFF.

The chain couples TRBV13 to TRBJ2-7; no firm D call. This CDR3 has 13 amino acids. V was cut by 4 bases and J by 2 bases, with 9 bases left in between. Germline CDR1 and CDR2: PRHDT and FYEKMQ (reference sequence). The CDR3 reads CASSSNAPYEQYF. For the CDR3, the DNA is TGTGCCAGCAGCTCCAATGCCCCCTACGAGCAGTACTTC. Using reference TRBV13 and TRBJ2-7 for the parts outside the CDR3, the full variable domain is AAGVIQSPRHLIKEKRETATLKCYPIPRHDTVYWYQQGPGQDPQFLISFYEKMQSDKGSIPDRFSAQQFSDYHSELNMSSLELGDSALYFCASSSNAPYEQYFGPGTRLTVT.

This clonotype was recorded a few times. The chain uses TRBV15 and TRBJ2-1, with 8 bases identical to TRBD2. The V gene end was trimmed by 3 bases and the J gene end by 7 bases; junction bases not matched to a gene: 2. Germline CDR1 reads LNHNV; CDR2 reads YYDKDF (reference sequence). The CDR3 runs to 13 residues. The CDR3 nucleotides read TGTGCCACCAGCAGGGGACTAGGGAATGAGCAGTTCTTC. Its protein product is CATSRGLGNEQFF.

V gene TRBV7-8 combines with J gene TRBJ2-1, with 9 bases identical to TRBD2. The CDR3 spans 18 residues. The J segment lost 10 bases and the V segment lost 3 bases, leaving 19 bases of the junction unmatched. Germline assignment: CDR1 SGHVS and CDR2 FQNEAQ. The CDR3 protein is CASSFLSSISGGQHEQFF. The CDR3 nucleotides are TGTGCCAGCAGCTTTCTCTCTTCGATAAGCGGGGGGCAACACGAGCAGTTCTTC.

Only a few counts were recorded for this clonotype. The V call is TRBV12-3 or TRBV12-4, the J call TRBJ2-1; 8 bases fit TRBD2. The J segment lost 7 bases and the V segment lost 6 bases, leaving 11 bases of the junction unmatched. This CDR3 has 15 residues. The CDR3 coding sequence is TGTGCCAGCAGCCCCCCCCGCGGGGGGTGGAATGAGCAGTTCTTC. Protein product: CASSPPRGGWNEQFF.

This clonotype turned up a few times. The gene calls are TRBV7-8 and TRBJ2-5, with 7 bases aligning to TRBD2. Germline V gene sequence: CDR1 SGHVS, CDR2 FQNEAQ. This CDR3 is 15 amino acids long. J gave up 5 bases and V 3 bases, and 9 bases lay outside the gene matches. The CDR3, as DNA: TGTGCCAGCAGCTTTCGACGCGGGGGAGATGAGACCCAGTACTTC. Translation: CASSFRRGGDETQYF.

The V call is TRBV20-1, the J call TRBJ2-1; possible D gene TRBD2, 5 bases. CDR3 length: 13 amino acids. V was cut by 2 bases and J by 10 bases, with 15 bases left in between. In germline, CDR1 is DFQATT, CDR2 SNEGSKA (reference sequence). CDR3 sequence reads: CSARRLEGGEQFF. The DNA of the CDR3 is TGCAGTGCTAGAAGGTTAGAGGGCGGCGAGCAGTTCTTC.

The V call is TRBV21-1, the J call TRBJ1-5. TRBV21-1 is marked as a pseudogene. This CDR3 is built from 16 residues. This chain's CDR3 is CASNKEEGNSNQPQHF. Written as DNA, the CDR3 is TGTGCCAGCAACAAAGAGGAGGGGAATAGCAATCAGCCCCAGCATTTT.

The chain has TRBV4-2 and TRBJ1-1; 7 nucleotides match TRBD1. Looked up from germline, CDR1 is LGHNA and CDR2 is YNFKEQ. V shed 2 bases and J 1 base; nucleotides not matched to a gene: 10. The CDR3 runs 17 residues. The CDR3 coding sequence is TGTGCCAGCAGCCAACCGCAGACGAGGACAGGGAACACTGAAGCTTTCTTT. Translated, it gives CASSQPQTRTGNTEAFF.

Comment on this clonotype: Sequence at one end of the junction differs from germline and may be a read error. The rearrangement joins TRBV5-6 to TRBJ2-1, with 10 positions matching TRBD1. The CDR3 contains 14 residues. CDR1 and CDR2 from the germline V gene are SGHDT and YYEEEE. The CDR3: CAISGDRGYNEQFF. In DNA form, the CDR3 reads TGTGCCATCAGCGGGGACAGGGGCTACAATGAGCAGTTCTTC.

V usage is TRBV6-1 and J usage is TRBJ2-3; no clear D gene. This CDR3 has 13 amino acids. The V end lost 11 bases, the J end lost 1 base, and 13 bases lay between the germline ends. The V gene's germline CDR1 is MNHNS and CDR2 SASEGT. The CDR3 nucleotides are TGTGCCGGCCAGCCCCTCGGCACAGATACGCAGTATTTT. As protein: CAGQPLGTDTQYF.

The rearrangement joins TRBV10-3 to TRBJ1-3; D gene unclear. The CDR3 is 17 amino acids. Looked up from germline, CDR1 is ENHRY and CDR2 is SYGVKD. V lost 0 bases and J lost 0, with 12 bases in between. CDR3: CAISESMYSDSGNTIYF. The CDR3 coding sequence is TGTGCCATCAGTGAGTCGATGTACAGCGACTCTGGAAACACCATATATTTT.